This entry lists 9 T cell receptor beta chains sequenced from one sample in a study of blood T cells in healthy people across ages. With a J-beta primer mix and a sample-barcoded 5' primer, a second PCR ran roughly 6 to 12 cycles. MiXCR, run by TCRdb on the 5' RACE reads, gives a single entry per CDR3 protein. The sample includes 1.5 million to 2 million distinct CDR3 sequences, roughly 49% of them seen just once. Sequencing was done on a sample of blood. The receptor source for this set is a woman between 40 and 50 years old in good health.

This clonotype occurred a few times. The CDR3 spells CASSFGGQRYEQFF. The CDR3 DNA is TGTGCCAGCAGCTTTGGAGGACAGCGGTATGAGCAGTTCTTC. The rearrangement uses TRBV7-2 and TRBJ2-1; D perhaps matches TRBD1 (6 bases). The length of the CDR3 is 14 residues. The V gene's germline CDR1 is SGHTA and CDR2 FQGNSA. Trimming took 3 bases from V and 8 from J, leaving 14 bases between them. Combining the CDR3 with reference TRBV7-2 and TRBJ2-1 gives the whole variable domain GAGVSQSPSNKVTEKGKDVELRCDPISGHTALYWYRQSLGQGLEFLIYFQGNSAPDKSGLPSDRFSAERTGGSVSTLTIQRTQQEDSAVYLCASSFGGQRYEQFFGPGTRLTVL.

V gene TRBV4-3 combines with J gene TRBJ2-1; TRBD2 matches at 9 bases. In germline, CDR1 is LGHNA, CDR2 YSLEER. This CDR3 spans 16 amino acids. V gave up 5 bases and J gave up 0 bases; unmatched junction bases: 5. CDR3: CASSRLAENSYNEQFF. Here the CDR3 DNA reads TGCGCCAGCAGCAGACTAGCGGAGAACTCCTACAATGAGCAGTTCTTC.

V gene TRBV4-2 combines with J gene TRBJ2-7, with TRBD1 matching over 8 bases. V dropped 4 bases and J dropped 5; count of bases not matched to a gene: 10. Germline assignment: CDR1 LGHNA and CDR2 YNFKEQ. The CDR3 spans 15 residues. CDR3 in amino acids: CASSRGQGGSDEQYF. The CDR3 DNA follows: TGTGCCAGCAGCCGCGGACAGGGAGGTTCCGACGAGCAGTACTTC.

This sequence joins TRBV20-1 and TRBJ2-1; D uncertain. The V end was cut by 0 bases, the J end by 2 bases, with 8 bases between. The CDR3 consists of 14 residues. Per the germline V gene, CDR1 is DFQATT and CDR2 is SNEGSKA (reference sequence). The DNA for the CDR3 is TGCAGTGCTAGAGACGCACACCCCTACAATGAGCAGTTCTTC. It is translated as CSARDAHPYNEQFF.

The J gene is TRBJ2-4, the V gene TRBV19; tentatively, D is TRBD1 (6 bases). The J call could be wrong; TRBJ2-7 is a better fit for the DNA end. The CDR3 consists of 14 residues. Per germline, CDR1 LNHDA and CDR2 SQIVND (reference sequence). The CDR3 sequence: CASSIRDTTYEQYF. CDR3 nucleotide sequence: TGTGCCAGTAGTATCCGGGACACCACCTACGAGCAGTACTTC.

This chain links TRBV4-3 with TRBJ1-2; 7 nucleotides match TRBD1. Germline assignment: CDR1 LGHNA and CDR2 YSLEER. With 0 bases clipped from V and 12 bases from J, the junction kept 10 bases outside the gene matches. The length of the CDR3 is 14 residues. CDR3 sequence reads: CASSQDRGTAVDTF. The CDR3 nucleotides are TGCGCCAGCAGCCAAGATCGAGGGACAGCCGTAGACACCTTC.

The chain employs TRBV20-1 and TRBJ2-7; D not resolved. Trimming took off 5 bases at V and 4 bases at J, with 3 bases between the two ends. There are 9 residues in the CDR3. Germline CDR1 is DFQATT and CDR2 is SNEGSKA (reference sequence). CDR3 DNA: TGCAGTGCTGCGTACGAGCAGTACTTC. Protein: CSAAYEQYF.

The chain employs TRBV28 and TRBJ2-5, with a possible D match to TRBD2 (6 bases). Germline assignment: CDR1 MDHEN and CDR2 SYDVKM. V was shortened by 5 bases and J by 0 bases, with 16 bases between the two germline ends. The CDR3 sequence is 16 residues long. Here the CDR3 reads CASSEEGPFHQETQYF. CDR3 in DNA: TGTGCCAGCAGTGAGGAGGGGCCGTTCCACCAAGAGACCCAGTACTTC.

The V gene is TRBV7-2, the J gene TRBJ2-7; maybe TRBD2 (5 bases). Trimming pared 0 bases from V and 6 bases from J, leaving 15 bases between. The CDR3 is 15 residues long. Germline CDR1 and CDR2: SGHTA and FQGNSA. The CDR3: CASSLAATRSGEQYF. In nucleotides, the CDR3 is TGTGCCAGCAGCTTAGCGGCTACTAGGTCTGGCGAGCAGTACTTC.